This is a list of T cell receptor beta chains from one sample in a study of cytomegalovirus exposure and HLA in healthy donors. TCRdb keeps only in-frame clones here, not all; method: immunoSEQ multiplex PCR. The table has about 160,000 clones, about 77% seen once. The sequenced sample consisted of PBMCs. Receptors were obtained from a man between 18 and 29 years old in good health and CMV-seropositive. The CDR3 runs from the conserved cysteine through the conserved F or W. Each record gives: V gene, J gene, D gene, CDR3 protein. The D gene is left open where the match is weak.

V: TRBV10-3
J: TRBJ2-7
D: .
CDR3: CAISERGVGTATYEQYF

V: TRBV27
J: TRBJ2-5
D: TRBD1
CDR3: CASTSDREETQYF

V: TRBV5-5
J: TRBJ1-2
D: .
CDR3: CASSLQVRDYGYTF

V: TRBV29-1
J: TRBJ1-2
D: .
CDR3: CSVEGPGHFYGYTF

V: TRBV7-9
J: TRBJ2-1
D: TRBD2
CDR3: CASSVRGLAGAGEQFF

V: TRBV13
J: TRBJ1-2
D: .
CDR3: CASSSRPELSYTF

V: TRBV7-9
J: TRBJ2-3
D: TRBD1
CDR3: CASSTRTDRESTDTQYF

V: TRBV5-1
J: TRBJ2-4
D: .
CDR3: CASSLASGGLVIQYF

V: TRBV19
J: TRBJ1-5
D: .
CDR3: CASHVGASNQPQHF

V: TRBV2
J: TRBJ1-1
D: .
CDR3: CASSERATTEAFF

V: TRBV7-2
J: TRBJ2-7
D: .
CDR3: CASSSQSGGSSYEQYF

V: TRBV2
J: TRBJ2-5
D: .
CDR3: CASLWGVVSETQYF

V: TRBV29-1
J: TRBJ2-1
D: .
CDR3: CSVRRGSNEQFF

V: TRBV28
J: TRBJ1-5
D: TRBD1
CDR3: CASSLGTGYQPQHF

V: TRBV5-6
J: TRBJ1-2
D: TRBD1
CDR3: CASSLLRQGNYGYTF

V: TRBV2
J: TRBJ2-5
D: TRBD1
CDR3: CASSGTVPQETQYF

V: TRBV10-3
J: TRBJ2-3
D: .
CDR3: CAISFSSGADTQYF

V: TRBV27
J: TRBJ1-2
D: .
CDR3: CASSLSRVSNYGYTF

V: TRBV6-5
J: TRBJ1-1
D: .
CDR3: CASSYIGGNTEAFF

V: TRBV28
J: TRBJ2-7
D: TRBD1
CDR3: CASSFRDSSYEQYF

V: TRBV9
J: TRBJ2-7
D: TRBD1
CDR3: CASSETRDRGGPYEQYF

V: TRBV27
J: TRBJ2-7
D: TRBD1
CDR3: CASSVRDRVSYEQYF

V: TRBV13
J: TRBJ1-1
D: .
CDR3: CASSLGEGSSKAAFF

V: TRBV2
J: TRBJ1-1
D: .
CDR3: CASIREEAEAFF

V: TRBV19
J: TRBJ2-5
D: TRBD2
CDR3: CASRLAGGETQYF

V: TRBV5-6
J: TRBJ1-2
D: .
CDR3: CASRGQGSPYGYTF

V: TRBV10-3
J: TRBJ2-7
D: .
CDR3: CAISEEGASYEQYF